One sample yielded the 21 T cell receptor beta chains listed below, sequenced in a study of early T cells in non-severe SARS-CoV-2 infection. One entry per CDR3 protein results from TCRdb running MiXCR on the 5' RACE reads. The sample carries some 71,000 distinct CDR3 sequences, roughly 13% recorded once. The sequenced sample was whole blood. These receptors were taken from an adult who was a healthcare worker with PCR-confirmed SARS-CoV-2 infection or an uninfected control (not recorded which).

This clonotype has at least ten counts. J is TRBJ2-1 and V is TRBV10-3; D might be TRBD2 (5 bases). Germline CDR1 and CDR2: ENHRY and SYGVKD. This CDR3 comprises 12 residues. Deletions cut 10 bases from V and 2 bases from J, with 9 bases between. CDR3 sequence (DNA): TGTGCCACTAGGCGGGCCTACAATGAGCAGTTCTTC. It encodes CATRRAYNEQFF.

This clonotype occurred a few times. The chain combines TRBV6-2 or TRBV6-3 with TRBJ1-3; 9 bases are shared with TRBD1. CDR3 size: 17 residues. Germline V gene lookup returns CDR1 MNHEY and CDR2 SVGEGT. The trim removed 5 bases at V and 4 bases at J, leaving 12 bases unmatched. This chain's CDR3 is CASSLSGGTGTGNTIYF. The CDR3 region has the DNA TGTGCCAGCAGTCTTTCGGGCGGGACAGGGACCGGAAACACCATATATTTT.

This sequence joins TRBV29-1 and TRBJ2-3; D remains ambiguous. Trimming left V 3 bases short and J 14 bases short, with 6 bases between. Germline V lookup: CDR1 SQVTM, CDR2 ANQGSEA. The CDR3 has 8 residues. CDR3 sequence reads: CSVDSGYF. The DNA for the CDR3 is TGCAGCGTTGACTCCGGGTATTTT.

The CDR3 DNA sequence: TGTGCCAGCAACTTCGCGGGCAGACCTAACTATGGCTACACCTTC. Translated, it gives CASNFAGRPNYGYTF. This sequence joins TRBV12-3 or TRBV12-4 and TRBJ1-2; D is unclear. V was pared by 7 bases and J by 0 bases, with 15 bases between. The CDR3 runs 15 residues.

The CDR3 sequence: CASSPGGPSYEQYF. Here the CDR3 DNA reads TGTGCCAGCAGCCCCGGGGGGCCCTCCTACGAGCAGTACTTC. The chain uses TRBV3-1 and TRBJ2-7, with D possibly TRBD2 on 7 matching bases. The CDR3 totals 14 residues. Per the germline V gene, CDR1 is LGHDT and CDR2 is YNNKEL (reference sequence). Trimming removed 4 bases at V and 0 bases at J, with 10 bases between.

This clonotype was counted at least ten times. The CDR3 spells CASSNSPGLAVGFTDTQYF. The CDR3 nucleotides are TGTGCCAGCAGCAACTCTCCGGGACTAGCGGTGGGCTTCACAGATACGCAGTATTTT. The chain links TRBV11-2 to TRBJ2-3; 11 nucleotides match TRBD2. The CDR3 has 19 residues. Germline V gene data show CDR1 as SGHAT and CDR2 as FQNNGV. Trimming cost V 5 bases and J 2 bases; bases outside gene matches: 15.

This clonotype was detected only a few times. The chain carries TRBV20-1 and TRBJ2-5; TRBD2 might be the D (7 bases). This CDR3 has 14 amino acids. V lost 5 bases to trimming and J lost 1 base, with 14 bases between them. The germline CDR1 and CDR2 sequences are DFQATT and SNEGSKA (reference sequence). CDR3 amino acids: CSAGRGLGQETQYF. The CDR3 DNA is TGCAGTGCTGGGCGGGGGCTAGGCCAAGAGACCCAGTACTTC.

V and J are TRBV12-3 or TRBV12-4 and TRBJ1-6; the D gene is possibly TRBD1 (5 bases). V was pared by 3 bases and J by 7 bases, with 7 bases between. The CDR3 covers 13 residues. The CDR3 spells CASSLWGNSPLHF. The CDR3 nucleotides are TGTGCCAGCAGTTTGTGGGGGAATTCACCCCTCCACTTT.

This clonotype was seen only a few times. V usage is TRBV20-1 and J usage is TRBJ1-1; possibly TRBD1 for D (6 bases). The CDR3 is 15 amino acids. V lost 1 base, J lost 7 bases, and 19 bases lay in between. Germline-derived CDR1 and CDR2 are DFQATT and SNEGSKA (reference sequence). The CDR3 spells CSARAGWNREGEAFF. For the CDR3, the DNA is TGCAGTGCTAGAGCGGGATGGAACAGGGAAGGTGAAGCTTTCTTT.

The chain recombines TRBV28 with TRBJ2-5; 8 bases match TRBD1. The germline V gene encodes CDR1 MDHEN and CDR2 SYDVKM. The CDR3 is 15 residues long. V lost 4 bases, J lost 5 bases, and 9 bases stayed unmatched. The CDR3 spells CASSSPQGGSETQYF. The CDR3 DNA reads as TGTGCCAGCAGTTCACCACAGGGGGGAAGTGAGACCCAGTACTTC.

The chain couples TRBV9 to TRBJ2-6; D tentatively fits TRBD1 or TRBD2 (5 bases each). Trimming took off 0 bases at V and 4 bases at J, with 5 bases between the two ends. Germline V gene sequence: CDR1 SGDLS, CDR2 YYNGEE. There are 14 residues in the CDR3. CDR3 sequence: CASSVGDGANVLTF. DNA for the CDR3: TGTGCCAGCAGCGTAGGGGACGGGGCCAACGTCCTGACTTTC.

The chain joins TRBV12-3 or TRBV12-4 to TRBJ2-7, with TRBD2 as a possible D gene (5 bases). Trimming pared 6 bases from V and 4 bases from J, leaving 7 bases between. There are 11 residues in the CDR3. DNA for the CDR3: TGTGCCAGCAGCGGGGAGTACGAGCAGTACTTC. Amino acids: CASSGEYEQYF.

This chain links TRBV7-6 with TRBJ2-2; D is uncertain. CDR1 and CDR2 (germline): SGHVS, FNYEAQ. Between the trimmed V and J ends, which lost 5 bases and 5 bases, there was a span of 9 bases. This CDR3 is built from 13 residues. The CDR3 sequence is CASSPRLTGELFF. The CDR3 DNA reads as TGTGCCAGCAGCCCCCGGCTTACCGGGGAGCTGTTTTTT.

This clonotype appeared a few times. The genes are TRBV10-3 and TRBJ1-1; no clear D gene. Germline assignment: CDR1 ENHRY and CDR2 SYGVKD. Trimming removed 2 bases at V and 8 bases at J, with 6 bases between. The CDR3 has 11 residues. CDR3 sequence reads: CAISEGIEAFF. The CDR3 coding sequence is TGTGCCATCAGTGAGGGTATAGAAGCTTTCTTT.

The chain uses TRBV20-1 and TRBJ2-1; D is perhaps TRBD1 (5 bases). The CDR3 totals 13 residues. The V end lost 3 bases, the J end lost 7 bases, and 13 bases lay between the germline ends. CDR1 and CDR2 (germline): DFQATT, SNEGSKA (reference sequence). The CDR3 region is CSASRPGWNEQFF. CDR3 sequence (DNA): TGCAGTGCTAGTAGGCCAGGGTGGAATGAGCAGTTCTTC.

The chain combines TRBV6-1 with TRBJ2-2; no firm D call. Trimming removed 6 bases at V and 6 bases at J, with 11 bases between. Germline-derived CDR1 and CDR2 are MNHNS and SASEGT. The CDR3 length is 13 residues. CDR3 residues: CASSLLVAGELFF. CDR3 nucleotide sequence: TGTGCCAGCAGCCTTCTAGTCGCCGGGGAGCTGTTTTTT.

The rearrangement joins TRBV7-7 to TRBJ2-2; D possibly corresponds to TRBD1 (6 bases). The germline CDR1 and CDR2 sequences are SSHAT and FNYEAQ (reference sequence). CDR3 length: 15 residues. V lost 4 bases and J lost 5, with 14 bases in between. CDR3 nucleotide sequence: TGTGCCAGCAGCTCTACAGGGATACCGACCGGGGAGCTGTTTTTT. It yields the protein CASSSTGIPTGELFF.

This clonotype was detected many times. The chain carries TRBV12-3 or TRBV12-4 and TRBJ1-1; D is uncertain. Trimming pared 3 bases from V and 1 base from J, leaving 9 bases between. The CDR3 runs 14 residues. The CDR3 region has the DNA TGTGCCAGCAGTTTCCTTCCAGCGAACACTGAAGCTTTCTTT. This encodes CASSFLPANTEAFF.

The V call is TRBV29-1, the J call TRBJ2-1, with TRBD1 identical over 7 bases. Trimming removed 6 bases from V and 8 bases from J; junction bases left unmatched: 16. The CDR3 is 15 residues long. Germline assignment: CDR1 SQVTM and CDR2 ANQGSEA. The CDR3 reads CSVGTPGQKFHEQFF. CDR3 in DNA: TGCAGCGTAGGGACGCCGGGACAGAAGTTCCATGAGCAGTTCTTC.

The V call is TRBV20-1, the J call TRBJ1-6; D gene ambiguous. Trimming cost V 3 bases and J 0 bases, with 12 bases left between them. The CDR3 covers 16 residues. Germline CDR1 DFQATT, CDR2 SNEGSKA (reference sequence). CDR3 amino acids: CSARAEGSSYNSPLHF. CDR3 in DNA: TGCAGTGCTAGGGCTGAGGGAAGCTCCTATAATTCACCCCTCCACTTT.

This clonotype was seen a handful of times. V usage is TRBV3-1 and J usage is TRBJ2-1; D gene uncertain. The CDR3 is 13 amino acids. The germline CDR1 and CDR2 sequences are LGHDT and YNNKEL (reference sequence). V lost 3 bases to trimming and J lost 10 bases, with 13 bases between them. The CDR3 region is CASSQMGLWEQFF. DNA of the CDR3: TGTGCCAGCAGCCAGATGGGGTTGTGGGAGCAGTTCTTC.